Sequencing of this T cell receptor beta chain was carried out in a study of cytomegalovirus exposure and HLA in healthy donors. As for the study in general: Early release data held about 92 million unique TCRs from HLA-typed donors.

The CDR3 runs 16 residues. V lost 0 bases to trimming and J lost 6 bases; unmatched junction nucleotides: 6. The germline CDR1 and CDR2 sequences are LGHNA and YNFKEQ. The PCR contained 60 Vbeta and 13 Jbeta primers. Clones were read by immunoSEQ multiplex PCR, and TCRdb kept only the in-frame ones, dropping some. The top ten hold less than 2.5% of the sample, which has 100,000 to 150,000 clones, around 81% seen once. Although they were nominally healthy when sampled, donors likely had unrecorded immune exposures. The chain has TRBV4-2 and TRBJ2-5, with 11 bases matching TRBD2. This TCR derives from a woman between 40 and 50 years old in good health and CMV-seronegative. Sequencing input: PBMCs. The chain's CDR3 is CASSQDGLAGTKTQYF. The CDR3 coding sequence is TGTGCCAGCAGCCAAGATGGACTAGCGGGCACTAAGACCCAGTACTTC.